Listed below are T cell receptor beta chains from one sample, sequenced in a study of T-cell memory formation after mild COVID-19. TCRdb passed the 5' RACE reads through MiXCR, listing each CDR3 protein once. There are hundreds of thousands of distinct CDR3 sequences in the sample; 25% to 30% occur only once, and 13% lies in the top ten. Sequenced sample: PBMCs or a T cell subset sorted from them (not recorded which). Receptors originate from an adult woman who had mild COVID-19 (a few samples of this study predate the infection). Cell type and time point are not known. Each CDR3 is given with its conserved first and last residue. Each record gives: clone size, CDR3 length, V gene, J gene, D gene, CDR3 protein, CDR3 DNA. A D gene is named only where the DNA matches it firmly. The size of a clone is reported for some rows only, either as once, few or many, or as a class for expanded clones.

.	17	TRBV15	TRBJ1-1	.	CATSIRPGTIMNTEAFF	TGTGCCACCAGCATACGCCCAGGGACCATTATGAACACTGAAGCTTTCTTT
few	15	TRBV15	TRBJ2-2	.	CATSRDSSQTGELFF	TGTGCCACCAGCAGAGATTCGAGCCAGACCGGGGAGCTGTTTTTT
.	15	TRBV12-3/TRBV12-4	TRBJ2-3	TRBD2	CASSFAGGRPDTQYF	TGTGCCAGCAGTTTCGCGGGAGGGCGCCCAGATACGCAGTATTTT
.	15	TRBV6-6	TRBJ1-2	TRBD1	CASSYSIQGADGYTF	TGTGCCAGCAGTTACTCGATTCAGGGGGCGGATGGCTACACCTTC
many	14	TRBV3-1	TRBJ2-2	.	CASSQGPNTGELFF	TGTGCCAGCAGCCAAGGCCCGAACACCGGGGAGCTGTTTTTT
.	10	TRBV20-1	TRBJ1-6	.	CSALAPPLHF	TGCAGTGCTTTGGCCCCACCCCTCCACTTT
many	15	TRBV12-3/TRBV12-4	TRBJ2-5	TRBD1	CASSLGQGRQETQYF	TGTGCCAGCAGTCTGGGACAGGGAAGGCAAGAGACCCAGTACTTC
.	13	TRBV4-2	TRBJ1-6	.	CASSQEGSSLLHF	TGTGCCAGCAGCCAAGAAGGCTCCTCCCTTCTCCACTTT
few	14	TRBV7-2	TRBJ2-7	.	CASKPSSGGYEQYF	TGTGCCAGCAAACCTAGCAGCGGTGGGTACGAGCAGTACTTC
few	18	TRBV4-3	TRBJ2-1	TRBD2	CASSQVVTSESSYNEQFF	TGCGCCAGCAGCCAAGTGGTGACTAGCGAAAGCTCCTACAATGAGCAGTTCTTC
.	14	TRBV5-1	TRBJ2-1	TRBD1	CASSLGQGDNEQFF	TGCGCCAGCAGCTTGGGACAGGGAGACAATGAGCAGTTCTTC
.	16	TRBV6-6	TRBJ1-2	.	CASSMIAWGPNYGYTF	TGTGCCAGCAGTATGATCGCGTGGGGCCCTAACTATGGCTACACCTTC
.	16	TRBV7-3	TRBJ1-1	TRBD1	CASSSRRTGVNTEAFF	TGTGCCAGCAGCAGTAGAAGGACAGGGGTGAACACTGAAGCTTTCTTT
.	14	TRBV2	TRBJ1-4	.	CASYRGSRVEKLFF	TGTGCCAGCTACCGGGGGTCCAGAGTTGAAAAACTGTTTTTT
.	15	TRBV19	TRBJ2-5	.	CASSLRVVNQETQYF	TGTGCCAGTAGTCTACGGGTGGTGAACCAAGAGACCCAGTACTTC
.	15	TRBV18	TRBJ2-7	TRBD1	CASSLSGQGSNEQYF	TGTGCCAGCTCACTCTCCGGACAGGGGAGCAACGAGCAGTACTTC
.	16	TRBV12-3/TRBV12-4	TRBJ2-3	.	CASTPLWEGGVYTQYF	TGTGCCAGCACCCCTCTATGGGAGGGGGGGGTGTATACGCAGTATTTT
.	13	TRBV27	TRBJ2-4	.	CASTDRTAGPQYF	TGTGCCAGCACCGACCGAACGGCAGGGCCTCAGTACTTC
few	13	TRBV24-1	TRBJ2-1	.	CATSDLMGREQFF	TGTGCCACCAGTGATTTGATGGGCCGGGAGCAGTTCTTC
few	15	TRBV6-6	TRBJ2-5	.	CASSYGGGFWETQYF	TGTGCCAGCAGTTACGGCGGTGGGTTCTGGGAGACCCAGTACTTC
.	14	TRBV6-2/TRBV6-3	TRBJ2-7	TRBD1	CASRLQGASYEQYF	TGTGCCAGCAGACTACAGGGGGCCAGCTACGAGCAGTACTTC
.	19	TRBV7-8	TRBJ2-4	.	CASSLSDGGRLIAKNIQYF	TGTGCCAGCAGCTTATCCGACGGGGGCCGACTAATAGCCAAAAACATTCAGTACTTC
.	12	TRBV5-4	TRBJ2-7	.	CASSTGGYEQYF	TGTGCCAGCAGCACTGGGGGCTACGAGCAGTACTTC
.	16	TRBV5-1	TRBJ1-2	.	CASSLDPGVLVYGYTF	TGCGCCAGCAGCTTGGACCCGGGGGTCCTAGTCTATGGCTACACCTTC
few	15	TRBV7-2	TRBJ1-2	.	CASVGSYGVASGYTF	TGTGCCAGTGTCGGTAGTTATGGTGTGGCTTCTGGCTACACCTTC
few	15	TRBV11-1	TRBJ1-2	.	CASSQTTGTPYGYTF	TGTGCCAGCAGCCAGACGACAGGTACCCCTTATGGCTACACCTTC
.	14	TRBV2	TRBJ2-1	.	CASSKTRGHNEQFF	TGTGCCAGCAGCAAGACTAGAGGCCACAATGAGCAGTTCTTC
few	14	TRBV20-1	TRBJ2-5	.	CSAREWSGQETQYF	TGCAGTGCTAGAGAGTGGAGCGGCCAAGAGACCCAGTACTTC
.	12	TRBV5-1	TRBJ2-4	.	CASSLMGDIQYF	TGCGCCAGCAGCTTAATGGGGGACATTCAGTACTTC
.	16	TRBV4-3	TRBJ1-1	.	CASSRETGPGNTEAFF	TGCGCCAGCAGCCGTGAGACGGGGCCAGGGAACACTGAAGCTTTCTTT
few	17	TRBV24-1	TRBJ2-2	.	CATSEQTETYNTGELFF	TGTGCCACCAGTGAACAAACAGAGACCTACAACACCGGGGAGCTGTTTTTT
.	18	TRBV5-5	TRBJ1-2	TRBD1	CASSSFGSHRTGAYGYTF	TGTGCCAGCAGCTCCTTTGGTTCTCACCGGACAGGAGCCTATGGCTACACCTTC
.	13	TRBV18	TRBJ2-7	TRBD2	CASSPGEGRNLEF	TGTGCCAGCTCACCAGGGGAGGGCAGAAACCTGGAGTTC
few	16	TRBV4-2	TRBJ2-7	.	CASSQLVALVSYEQYF	TGTGCCAGCAGCCAGTTGGTTGCGCTCGTCTCTTACGAGCAGTACTTC
.	14	TRBV5-5	TRBJ2-3	.	CASSLETVTDTQYF	TGTGCCAGCAGCTTGGAGACAGTTACAGATACGCAGTATTTT
few	13	TRBV29-1	TRBJ1-1	.	CSVRRNRDTEAFF	TGCAGCGTTCGAAGGAACAGGGACACTGAAGCTTTCTTT
few	14	TRBV24-1	TRBJ1-1	.	CATSDAGRRNEAFF	TGTGCCACCAGTGACGCGGGACGGCGAAATGAAGCTTTCTTT
.	13	TRBV7-8	TRBJ2-1	TRBD2	CASSPSSGNEQFF	TGTGCCAGCAGCCCGTCTAGCGGCAATGAGCAGTTCTTC
few	16	TRBV12-3/TRBV12-4	TRBJ1-2	.	CASSLLGPTGDYGYTF	TGTGCCAGCAGTTTATTGGGGCCTACGGGGGACTATGGCTACACCTTC
few	20	TRBV7-8	TRBJ2-3	TRBD2	CASSPLIRVSLAGSPDTQYF	TGTGCCAGCAGTCCCCTCATCCGTGTGAGTCTAGCGGGGTCGCCGGATACGCAGTATTTT
.	18	TRBV12-3/TRBV12-4	TRBJ1-4	.	CASTLVVWGRERHEKLFF	TGTGCCAGCACCCTCGTTGTGTGGGGCCGGGAGCGTCATGAAAAACTGTTTTTT
.	15	TRBV12-3/TRBV12-4	TRBJ2-1	TRBD2	CASSSWTSGGNEQFF	TGTGCCAGCAGTTCGTGGACTAGCGGGGGCAATGAGCAGTTCTTC
few	14	TRBV6-2/TRBV6-3	TRBJ2-5	.	CASSYIRGQETQYF	TGTGCCAGCAGTTACATCAGAGGACAAGAGACCCAGTACTTC
.	14	TRBV29-1	TRBJ1-1	TRBD1	CSVEDNRGNTEAFF	TGCAGCGTTGAGGATAACAGGGGGAACACTGAAGCTTTCTTT
few	13	TRBV6-5	TRBJ1-1	.	CASSRTRTTEAFF	TGTGCCAGCAGTCGTACGCGGACTACTGAAGCTTTCTTT
.	15	TRBV27	TRBJ2-2	.	CASSLRGTNTGELFF	TGTGCCAGCAGTTTAAGAGGGACGAACACCGGGGAGCTGTTTTTT
few	15	TRBV7-3	TRBJ2-5	.	CASSLKPGWQETQYF	TGTGCCAGCAGCTTAAAACCGGGGTGGCAAGAGACCCAGTACTTC
.	19	TRBV7-2	TRBJ2-3	TRBD2	CASSSWGAASGKTTDTQYF	TGTGCCAGCAGCTCATGGGGTGCTGCTAGCGGAAAAACCACAGATACGCAGTATTTT
.	14	TRBV5-1	TRBJ2-3	TRBD1	CASRRGQNGDTQYF	TGCGCCAGCAGGAGGGGGCAGAATGGAGATACGCAGTATTTT
few	13	TRBV6-5	TRBJ2-7	.	CASSYVRTYEQYF	TGTGCCAGCAGTTACGTGCGGACCTACGAGCAGTACTTC
.	13	TRBV5-1	TRBJ2-3	.	CASSLMTTDTQYF	TGCGCCAGCAGCTTGATGACCACAGATACGCAGTATTTT